This record concerns one TCR beta chain sequence. Its cognate antigen is unknown. The observed sequence ends 3 residues before the CDR3 terminus, with the missing tail filled in from the germline J gene. The sample comes from a study of Tregs in tolerant kidney transplant recipients. Overall study results and limits: Biological reproducibility was not directly addressed in this study. The most relevant donor-specific Treg TCRbeta repertoire apparently came from expansion with activated donor B cells. Validation in larger populations is needed because few patients were studied.

Generated by immunoSEQ multiplex PCR, the TCRdb table keeps only in-frame clones and is missing some. Recorded for this sample: tens of thousands of clones. Germline CDR1 reads SGHVS; CDR2 reads FNYEAQ. This CDR3 has 16 residues. V lost 1 base and J 4 bases, leaving 14 bases between the germline ends. Unstimulated regulatory T cells (CD4+CD25+CD127-), CD4+CD25- non-regulatory cells, CD4 and CD8 cells were FACS-sorted from thawed PBMCs. Sequencing was performed on CD8+ T cells from blood, taken before the transplant. This chain connects TRBV7-6 to TRBJ1-5, with D possibly TRBD1 on 5 matching bases. The TCR originated in a human donor who received a combined kidney and bone marrow transplant. The CDR3 loop reads CASSLGKGAGNQPQHF. CDR3 DNA, as far as it was read: TGTGCCAGCAGCTTAGGAAAAGGGGCTGGAAATCAGCCC.